This T cell receptor (beta chain) was recovered during a study of shared clonotypes between healthy human individuals. Negatively enriched CD4+ T cells were divided by CD45RA into naive and memory. The material for each subset, its genomic DNA, was split evenly across several immunoSEQ plates. Assay: immunoSEQ multiplex PCR; the TCRdb copy retains only in-frame clones and omits some. The table shows around 2.1 million clones, with approximately 94% occurring only once. The CDR3 sequence is 15 residues long. Germline V gene sequence: CDR1 MNHEY, CDR2 SVGAGI. Deletions cut 4 bases from V and 10 bases from J, with 22 bases between.

Specimen: naive CD4+ T cells sorted from blood. Subset noted: CD45RA+ positively selected. This receptor was taken from a man younger than 30 in good health. The chain employs TRBV6-5 and TRBJ1-2, with TRBD1 as a possible D gene (6 bases). The CDR3 DNA is TGTGCCAGCAGTTTTATCGAAAATAGGGGGGCGAACTACACCTTC. Translating it yields CASSFIENRGANYTF.